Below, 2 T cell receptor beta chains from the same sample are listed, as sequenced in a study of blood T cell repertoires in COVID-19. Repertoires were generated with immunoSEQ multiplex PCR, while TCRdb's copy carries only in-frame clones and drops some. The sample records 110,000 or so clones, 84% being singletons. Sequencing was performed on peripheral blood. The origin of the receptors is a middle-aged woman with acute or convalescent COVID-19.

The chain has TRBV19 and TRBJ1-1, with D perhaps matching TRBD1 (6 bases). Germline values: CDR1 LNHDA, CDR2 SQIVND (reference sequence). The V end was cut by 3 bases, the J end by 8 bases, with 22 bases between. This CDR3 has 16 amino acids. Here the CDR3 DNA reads TGTGCCAGTAGTATTGTACAGGGAAGGGAAGTGAAGGAAGCTTTCTTT. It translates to CASSIVQGREVKEAFF.

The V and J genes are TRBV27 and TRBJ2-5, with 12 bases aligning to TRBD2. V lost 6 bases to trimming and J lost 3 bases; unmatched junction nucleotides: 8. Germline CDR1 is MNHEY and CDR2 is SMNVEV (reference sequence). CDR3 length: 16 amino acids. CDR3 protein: CASRSLAGGSKETQYF. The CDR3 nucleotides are TGTGCCAGCAGGTCACTAGCGGGGGGAAGTAAAGAGACCCAGTACTTC.